Shown below are 25 T cell receptor beta chains from a single sample sequenced in a study of blood T cell repertoires in COVID-19 (dated by TCRdb to the early 2020s). Libraries were prepared through the immunoSEQ multiplex PCR assay. As stored in TCRdb, this immuneACCESS dataset retains in-frame rearrangements with V and J assigned. A fraction of the clones does not appear; measured against another copy, unresolved V genes explain less than half of the discrepancy, and the remainder lacks a known reason. The sample has more than 350,000 clones on record, about 90% of them singletons. The ten most abundant clones make up around 2.8% of the sample. Sequencing was done on a sample of peripheral blood. The receptors stem from a woman aged 25 to 45 with COVID-19, enrolled during active disease.

The V call is TRBV5-1, the J call TRBJ1-1; 7 nucleotides align to TRBD1. The CDR3 consists of 13 residues. V was clipped by 4 bases and J by 10 bases; unmatched bases: 10. CDR1 is SGHRS, CDR2 YFSETQ, per germline. Written as DNA, the CDR3 is TGCGCCAGCAGCCCGGGACAGTTGACGGGAGCTTTCTTT. The encoded protein is CASSPGQLTGAFF. The full variable domain, with the rest looked up from reference TRBV5-1 and TRBJ1-1, is KAGVTQTPRYLIKTRGQQVTLSCSPISGHRSVSWYQQTPGQGLQFLFEYFSETQRNKGNFPGRFSGRQFSNSRSEMNVSTLELGDSALYLCASSPGQLTGAFFGQGTRLTVV.

The V call is TRBV20-1, the J call TRBJ2-7, with D perhaps matching TRBD1 (5 bases). CDR3 length: 11 amino acids. Between the trimmed V and J ends, which lost 4 bases and 3 bases, there was a span of 7 bases. Looked up from germline, CDR1 is DFQATT and CDR2 is SNEGSKA (reference sequence). DNA of the CDR3: TGCAGTGCTACCCAGGGCTACGAGCAGTACGTC. This encodes CSATQGYEQYV.

The chain joins TRBV4-1 to TRBJ1-4, with D maybe TRBD1 (5 bases). Germline loops: CDR1 MGHRA, CDR2 YSYEKL. The V end was cut by 3 bases, the J end by 11 bases, with 13 bases between. The CDR3 runs 13 residues. The CDR3: CASSQGGDGKLFF. The CDR3 DNA follows: TGCGCCAGCAGCCAGGGGGGGGATGGGAAACTGTTTTTT.

The CDR3: CASRETDRVNTEAFF. Here the CDR3 DNA reads TGCGCCAGCAGGGAAACCGACAGGGTGAACACTGAAGCTTTCTTT. The chain uses TRBV10-2 and TRBJ1-1, with TRBD1 matching 7 bases. The trim removed 6 bases at V and 0 bases at J, leaving 7 bases unmatched. From germline, CDR1 is WSHSY and CDR2 SAAADI. The CDR3 totals 15 residues.

This clone was recorded at least ten times. CDR3 DNA sequence: TGTGCCAGCGGAGGACAGTTGAGCTCCTACGAGCAGTACGTC. It specifies CASGGQLSSYEQYV. The chain uses TRBV3-1 (or the pseudogene TRBV3-2) and TRBJ2-7; tentatively, D is TRBD1 (6 bases). Trimming pared 8 bases from V and 0 bases from J, leaving 14 bases between. Germline loops: CDR1 LGHDT, CDR2 YNNKEL (reference sequence). The CDR3 loop spans 14 amino acids.

The chain employs TRBV2 and TRBJ1-2, with 9 bases aligning to TRBD1. Trimming cost V 6 bases and J 6 bases; bases outside gene matches: 8. The germline gives CDR1 SNHLY, CDR2 FYNNEI. CDR3 length equals 14 residues. The CDR3 nucleotides are TGTGCCAGCAGATTGGACAGGGGATCCCATGGCTACACCTTC. Its protein is CASRLDRGSHGYTF.

This clone was seen a single time. This chain uses TRBV6-2 or TRBV6-3 with TRBJ2-5; TRBD2 agrees at 9 bases. Germline CDR1 reads MNHEY; CDR2 reads SVGEGT. V was pared by 4 bases and J by 1 base, with 4 bases of the junction left unmatched. The CDR3 runs to 15 residues. The CDR3 nucleotides are TGTGCCAGCAGTTGGCCGCGGGGGGGCCAAGAGACCCAGTACTTC. This encodes CASSWPRGGQETQYF.

This clone was counted once. The chain links TRBV7-9 to TRBJ2-3, with 10 bases lining up with TRBD2. V was clipped by 5 bases and J by 0 bases; unmatched bases: 5. Per the germline V gene, CDR1 is SEHNR and CDR2 is FQNEAQ (reference sequence). This CDR3 is 16 amino acids long. The CDR3, as DNA: TGTGCCAGCAGCCCAGGACTAGCGGCTAGCACAGATACGCAGTATTTT. Residues: CASSPGLAASTDTQYF.

This rearrangement joins TRBV5-1 to TRBJ1-1; possibly TRBD1 for D (6 bases). V was clipped by 4 bases and J by 5 bases, with 18 bases between them. Germline V gene lookup returns CDR1 SGHRS and CDR2 YFSETQ. This CDR3 spans 15 amino acids. The CDR3 nucleotides are TGCGCCAGCAGCAATAATAGTCCAGGGGCGACTGAAGCTTTCTTT. It yields the protein CASSNNSPGATEAFF.

J is TRBJ2-7 and V is TRBV4-2, with D perhaps matching TRBD1 (5 bases). This CDR3 spans 16 amino acids. V gave up 3 bases and J gave up 1 base, with 16 bases separating them. Per the germline V gene, CDR1 is LGHNA and CDR2 is YNFKEQ. In nucleotides, the CDR3 is TGTGCCAGCAGCCAGGCCTCTGGGGCCACGTCCTACGAGCAGTACTTC. It yields the protein CASSQASGATSYEQYF.

V is TRBV6-2 or TRBV6-3 and J is TRBJ1-2, with 8 nucleotides matching TRBD1. Germline CDR1 reads MNHEY; CDR2 reads SVGEGT. The ends lost 6 bases at V and 5 bases at J; junction bases unmatched: 17. This CDR3 contains 17 residues. The CDR3 nucleotides read TGTGCCAGCAGCCTATCGGACAGGGCCCCAGGAGGGTATGGCTACACCTTC. It translates to CASSLSDRAPGGYGYTF.

The chain recombines TRBV6-5 with TRBJ1-1; TRBD1 agrees at 7 bases. Trimming cost V 6 bases and J 5 bases; bases outside gene matches: 9. CDR1 and CDR2 (germline): MNHEY, SVGAGI. The CDR3 consists of 14 residues. The CDR3 DNA is TGTGCCAGCAGCACCGACAGGGATTGGACTGAAGCTTTCTTT. Translation: CASSTDRDWTEAFF.

The rearrangement links TRBV25-1 to TRBJ2-7; D might be TRBD2 (6 bases). Trimming cost V 6 bases and J 11 bases, with 23 bases left between them. CDR1 MGHDK and CDR2 SYGVNS come from the germline V gene. This CDR3 comprises 14 residues. Here the CDR3 DNA reads TGTGCCAGCAGAGATTCCGGGCCCGGGGGACGGGAGTACGTC. Translation: CASRDSGPGGREYV.

The chain recombines TRBV29-1 with TRBJ2-7, with TRBD1 matching 9 bases. This CDR3 is built from 15 residues. V shed 3 bases, J shed 6 bases, and the junction held 12 bases outside the gene matches. Germline lookup yields CDR1 SQVTM and CDR2 ANQGSEA. The CDR3: CSVEKSGQGLLEQYF. In nucleotides, the CDR3 is TGCAGCGTTGAGAAGTCGGGACAGGGACTTCTCGAGCAGTACTTC.

The rearrangement uses TRBV4-2 and TRBJ2-1; D gene unclear. Germline V gene lookup returns CDR1 LGHNA and CDR2 YNFKEQ. The CDR3 totals 14 residues. The V end was cut by 1 base, the J end by 8 bases, with 12 bases between. The CDR3 sequence: CASSQGNTVHEQFF. The CDR3 coding sequence is TGTGCCAGCAGCCAAGGAAATACAGTCCATGAGCAGTTCTTC.

This clone showed up just once. This chain links TRBV6-2 or TRBV6-3 with TRBJ2-2, with TRBD2 as a possible D gene (5 bases). CDR1 is MNHEY, CDR2 SVGEGT, per germline. V was pared by 3 bases and J by 3 bases, with 14 bases between. This CDR3 is built from 16 residues. As DNA, the CDR3 is TGTGCCAGCAGTTATGCAGCGGATCAACACACCGGGGAGCTGTTTTTT. This gives the protein CASSYAADQHTGELFF.

The J gene is TRBJ2-7, the V gene TRBV4-3, with TRBD1 matching over 9 bases. CDR1 LGHNA and CDR2 YSLEER come from the germline V gene. After removal of 4 bases from V and 5 bases from J, the junction contained 3 bases not matched to a gene. This CDR3 is built from 13 residues. The CDR3 nucleotides are TGCGCCAGCAGCCGGGACAGGGCGGACGAGCAGTACTTC. Translation gives CASSRDRADEQYF.

The chain has TRBV3-1 (or the pseudogene TRBV3-2) and TRBJ1-5, with TRBD1 identical over 7 bases. The CDR3 is 17 amino acids. Germline-derived CDR1 and CDR2 are LGHDT and YNNKEL (reference sequence). J lost 0 bases, V lost 0 bases, and 5 bases had no gene match. In nucleotides, the CDR3 is TGTGCCAGCAGCCAAGATAGGGGGACAGATAGCAATCAGCCCCAGCATTTT. Translating gives CASSQDRGTDSNQPQHF.

The rearrangement joins TRBV7-2 to TRBJ2-5, with 8 bases matching TRBD2. CDR3 length: 18 amino acids. V lost 5 bases and J lost 1; bases outside the gene matches: 15. The V gene's germline CDR1 is SGHTA and CDR2 FQGNSA. CDR3 coding DNA: TGTGCCAGCAGCCCCAGGCTGGGATTAGCGGGGAGCCAAGAGACCCAGTACTTC. Translated: CASSPRLGLAGSQETQYF.

The rearrangement links TRBV10-2 to TRBJ1-1; D is possibly TRBD1 (5 bases). V was cut by 9 bases and J by 7 bases, with 12 bases left in between. This CDR3 spans 11 amino acids. The germline V gene has CDR1 WSHSY and CDR2 SAAADI. CDR3 DNA sequence: TGCGCCAGTGGCGGGGCGTTTGAAGCTTTCTTT. Translation: CASGGAFEAFF.

This chain joins TRBV5-4 and TRBJ1-2, with 9 bases aligning to TRBD1. J lost 7 bases, V lost 0 bases, and 4 bases had no gene match. CDR1 SGHNT and CDR2 YYREEE come from the germline V gene (reference sequence). CDR3 length: 14 amino acids. The DNA of the CDR3 is TGTGCCAGCAGCTTGGTCAGGACAGGGGTTGGCTACACCTTC. This codes for CASSLVRTGVGYTF.

The rearrangement joins TRBV18 to TRBJ2-6; TRBD1 agrees at 9 bases. Germline CDR1 and CDR2: KGHSH and LQKENI. This CDR3 is 18 amino acids long. The V gene end was trimmed by 2 bases and the J gene end by 1 base; junction bases not matched to a gene: 6. The CDR3 sequence is CASSPGDRVRSGANVLTF. The CDR3 DNA reads as TGTGCCAGCTCACCAGGGGACAGGGTACGGTCTGGGGCCAACGTCCTGACTTTC. The variable domain in full, completed from reference TRBV18 and TRBJ2-6, reads NAGVMQNPRHLVRRRGQEARLRCSPMKGHSHVYWYRQLPEEGLKFMVYLQKENIIDESGMPKERFSAEFPKEGPSILRIQQVVRGDSAAYFCASSPGDRVRSGANVLTFGAGSRLTVL.

The chain links TRBV3-1 (or the pseudogene TRBV3-2) to TRBJ2-1, with 7 bases matching TRBD1. In germline, CDR1 is LGHDT, CDR2 YNNKEL (reference sequence). This CDR3 region has 14 residues. The ends lost 0 bases at V and 9 bases at J; junction bases unmatched: 5. The CDR3 is CASSQDLGGSEQFF. CDR3 sequence (DNA): TGTGCCAGCAGCCAAGATTTAGGGGGCAGTGAGCAGTTCTTC.

The chain carries TRBV7-2 and TRBJ1-2; D remains unclear. The CDR3 consists of 12 residues. V lost 3 bases and J lost 7, with 9 bases in between. The germline CDR1 and CDR2 sequences are SGHTA and FQGNSA. DNA for the CDR3: TGTGCCAGCAGCTTCGGTCAGCGTGGCTACACCTTC. Protein sequence: CASSFGQRGYTF.

The chain uses TRBV13 and TRBJ1-1, with a tentative D call TRBD1 (5 bases). The CDR3 has 13 amino acids. Germline V gene sequence: CDR1 PRHDT, CDR2 FYEKMQ (reference sequence). Trimming took 7 bases from V and 4 from J, leaving 13 bases between them. The CDR3 here is CASTQGGVTEAFF. In DNA, the CDR3 is TGTGCCAGCACCCAGGGCGGGGTCACTGAAGCTTTCTTT.